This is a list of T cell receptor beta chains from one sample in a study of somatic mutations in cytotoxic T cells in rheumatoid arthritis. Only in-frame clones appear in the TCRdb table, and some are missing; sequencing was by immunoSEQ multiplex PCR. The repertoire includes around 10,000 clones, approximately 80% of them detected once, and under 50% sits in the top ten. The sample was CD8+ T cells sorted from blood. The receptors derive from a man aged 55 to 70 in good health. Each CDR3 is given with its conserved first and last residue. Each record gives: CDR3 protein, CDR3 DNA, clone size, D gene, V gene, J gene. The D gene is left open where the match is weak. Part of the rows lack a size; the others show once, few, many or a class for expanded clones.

CDR3aa: CASSLPGQGREQYF
CDR3nt: TGTGCCAGCAGCTTACCGGGACAGGGGAGGGAGCAGTACTTC
abundance: NA
d_gene: TRBD1
v_gene: TRBV11-2
j_gene: TRBJ2-7

CDR3aa: CASSTYIASKSYEQYF
CDR3nt: TGTGCCAGTAGTACGTACATAGCGTCGAAGTCCTACGAGCAGTACTTC
abundance: NA
d_gene: NA
v_gene: TRBV19
j_gene: TRBJ2-7

CDR3aa: CASSLGTGVGQPQHF
CDR3nt: TGTGCCAGCAGCTTAGGTACAGGGGTAGGACAGCCCCAGCATTTT
abundance: NA
d_gene: TRBD1
v_gene: TRBV7-8
j_gene: TRBJ1-5

CDR3aa: CASSLLQGLKYGYTF
CDR3nt: TGTGCCAGCAGTTTATTACAGGGCTTAAAGTATGGCTACACCTTC
abundance: NA
d_gene: NA
v_gene: TRBV28
j_gene: TRBJ1-2

CDR3aa: CASSWFLGEETQYF
CDR3nt: TGTGCCAGCAGTTGGTTTCTGGGAGAAGAGACCCAGTACTTC
abundance: NA
d_gene: NA
v_gene: TRBV28
j_gene: TRBJ2-5

CDR3aa: CASSQGSHTEAFF
CDR3nt: TGTGCCAGCAGTCAGGGGAGCCATACTGAAGCTTTCTTT
abundance: NA
d_gene: NA
v_gene: TRBV6-5
j_gene: TRBJ1-1

CDR3aa: CASTNRPTASGAYNEQFF
CDR3nt: TGTGCCAGTACCAACAGGCCCACCGCTAGCGGAGCCTACAATGAGCAGTTCTTC
abundance: NA
d_gene: TRBD2
v_gene: TRBV19
j_gene: TRBJ2-1

CDR3aa: CASSLTSGNTDTQYF
CDR3nt: TGTGCCAGCAGTTTAACTAGCGGGAACACAGATACGCAGTATTTT
abundance: once
d_gene: TRBD2
v_gene: TRBV28
j_gene: TRBJ2-3

CDR3aa: CASSSGFISLNEQFF
CDR3nt: TGTGCCAGCAGCTCCGGATTCATTTCCCTCAATGAGCAGTTCTTC
abundance: NA
d_gene: NA
v_gene: TRBV7-9
j_gene: TRBJ2-1

CDR3aa: CASSVGENQPQHF
CDR3nt: TGTGCCAGCAGTGTTGGGGAGAATCAGCCCCAGCATTTT
abundance: medium-sized
d_gene: NA
v_gene: TRBV6-4
j_gene: TRBJ1-5

CDR3aa: CASTPERGNEQFF
CDR3nt: TGCGCCAGCACCCCCGAGCGGGGCAATGAGCAGTTCTTC
abundance: NA
d_gene: TRBD2
v_gene: TRBV4-1
j_gene: TRBJ2-1

CDR3aa: CASSSEDRGETQYF
CDR3nt: TGTGCCAGCAGCTCCGAGGACAGAGGAGAGACCCAGTACTTC
abundance: NA
d_gene: NA
v_gene: TRBV7-9
j_gene: TRBJ2-5

CDR3aa: CASSPITSYEQYF
CDR3nt: TGTGCCAGCAGCCCGATAACAAGCTACGAGCAGTACTTC
abundance: few
d_gene: NA
v_gene: TRBV5-4
j_gene: TRBJ2-7

CDR3aa: CASSSDRDKGTDTQYF
CDR3nt: TGTGCCAGCAGTTCGGACAGGGACAAGGGTACAGATACGCAGTATTTT
abundance: medium-sized
d_gene: TRBD1
v_gene: TRBV2
j_gene: TRBJ2-3

CDR3aa: CASSYGPDRGFQGYTF
CDR3nt: TGTGCCAGCAGTTACGGGCCCGACAGGGGGTTTCAAGGCTACACCTTC
abundance: NA
d_gene: TRBD1
v_gene: TRBV6-5
j_gene: TRBJ1-2

CDR3aa: CASSQDGGGSSYEQYF
CDR3nt: TGCGCCAGCAGCCAAGATGGTGGCGGGAGCTCCTACGAGCAGTACTTC
abundance: NA
d_gene: TRBD2
v_gene: TRBV4-3
j_gene: TRBJ2-7

CDR3aa: CASSLGLEERDTQYF
CDR3nt: TGTGCCAGCAGCCTCGGACTAGAGGAACGAGATACGCAGTATTTT
abundance: NA
d_gene: TRBD2
v_gene: TRBV4-2
j_gene: TRBJ2-3

CDR3aa: CASSLGTPLYEQYF
CDR3nt: TGTGCCAGCAGCTTAGGGACACCACTCTACGAGCAGTACTTC
abundance: NA
d_gene: NA
v_gene: TRBV5-6
j_gene: TRBJ2-7

CDR3aa: CASSQGGALGNQPQHF
CDR3nt: TGCGCCAGCAGCCAAGGTGGGGCCTTGGGCAATCAGCCCCAGCATTTT
abundance: few
d_gene: NA
v_gene: TRBV4-1
j_gene: TRBJ1-5

CDR3aa: CASSLTGGPNEQFF
CDR3nt: TGTGCCAGCAGTTTAACGGGAGGGCCTAATGAGCAGTTCTTC
abundance: few
d_gene: TRBD2
v_gene: TRBV28
j_gene: TRBJ2-1

CDR3aa: CASSLGTSGDFTDTQYF
CDR3nt: TGTGCCAGCAGCCTCGGGACTAGCGGAGACTTCACAGATACGCAGTATTTT
abundance: NA
d_gene: TRBD2
v_gene: TRBV14
j_gene: TRBJ2-3

CDR3aa: CASSTGTGGYNEQFF
CDR3nt: TGTGCCAGCAGCACCGGGACAGGGGGATACAATGAGCAGTTCTTC
abundance: few
d_gene: TRBD1
v_gene: TRBV5-5
j_gene: TRBJ2-1

CDR3aa: CASSPDQGGTQYF
CDR3nt: TGTGCCAGCAGCCCGGACCAAGGGGGGACCCAGTACTTC
abundance: NA
d_gene: NA
v_gene: TRBV7-9
j_gene: TRBJ2-5

CDR3aa: CASSAPPGTSGRHEQFF
CDR3nt: TGTGCCAGCAGTGCCCCCCCCGGGACTAGCGGGAGGCATGAGCAGTTCTTC
abundance: NA
d_gene: TRBD2
v_gene: TRBV28
j_gene: TRBJ2-1

CDR3aa: CASRRTGVDYEQYF
CDR3nt: TGCGCCAGCAGGCGGACAGGGGTCGACTACGAGCAGTACTTC
abundance: NA
d_gene: TRBD1
v_gene: TRBV5-1
j_gene: TRBJ2-7

CDR3aa: CAWSVGPGPYEQYF
CDR3nt: TGTGCCTGGAGTGTAGGCCCGGGACCCTACGAGCAGTACTTC
abundance: few
d_gene: NA
v_gene: TRBV30
j_gene: TRBJ2-7

CDR3aa: CASSPGGAPILEQYF
CDR3nt: TGTGCCAGCAGCCCTGGGGGGGCCCCGATCCTCGAGCAGTACTTC
abundance: NA
d_gene: NA
v_gene: TRBV27
j_gene: TRBJ2-7

CDR3aa: CASSRGTDYGYTF
CDR3nt: TGTGCCAGCAGCAGGGGTACGGACTATGGCTACACCTTC
abundance: few
d_gene: NA
v_gene: TRBV6-1
j_gene: TRBJ1-2

CDR3aa: CASSFGSDTQYF
CDR3nt: TGTGCCAGCAGCTTTGGTTCTGATACGCAGTATTTT
abundance: NA
d_gene: NA
v_gene: TRBV7-2
j_gene: TRBJ2-3

CDR3aa: CASNRGGRDEQFF
CDR3nt: TGTGCCAGCAACCGGGGGGGTAGGGATGAGCAGTTCTTC
abundance: NA
d_gene: TRBD2
v_gene: TRBV9
j_gene: TRBJ2-1

CDR3aa: CASSLEGLASGGVGETQYF
CDR3nt: TGTGCCAGCAGCTTAGAGGGCTTGGCCTCCGGGGGGGTGGGAGAGACCCAGTACTTC
abundance: NA
d_gene: TRBD2
v_gene: TRBV7-2
j_gene: TRBJ2-5

CDR3aa: CASSLALGNTEAFF
CDR3nt: TGCGCCAGCAGCTTGGCCTTGGGGAACACTGAAGCTTTCTTT
abundance: NA
d_gene: NA
v_gene: TRBV5-1
j_gene: TRBJ1-1

CDR3aa: CSGGTGADTGELFF
CDR3nt: TGCAGCGGCGGGACAGGGGCCGACACCGGGGAGCTGTTTTTT
abundance: NA
d_gene: TRBD1
v_gene: TRBV29-1
j_gene: TRBJ2-2

CDR3aa: CASSLAIQDYGYTF
CDR3nt: TGTGCCAGCAGCTTAGCGATACAGGACTATGGCTACACCTTC
abundance: once
d_gene: NA
v_gene: TRBV7-9
j_gene: TRBJ1-2

CDR3aa: CASSLGMSEIYEQYF
CDR3nt: TGTGCCAGCAGCTTAGGGATGTCAGAGATCTACGAGCAGTACTTC
abundance: NA
d_gene: NA
v_gene: TRBV7-9
j_gene: TRBJ2-7

CDR3aa: CASSQIGGQQPQHF
CDR3nt: TGCGCCAGCAGCCAAATTGGGGGGCAGCAGCCCCAGCATTTT
abundance: few
d_gene: NA
v_gene: TRBV4-1
j_gene: TRBJ1-5

CDR3aa: CASSTRDSTMNTEAFF
CDR3nt: TGTGCCAGTAGTACCCGGGACAGTACCATGAACACTGAAGCTTTCTTT
abundance: NA
d_gene: TRBD1
v_gene: TRBV19
j_gene: TRBJ1-1

CDR3aa: CASSYSSGSYNEQFF
CDR3nt: TGTGCCAGCAGTTACAGTAGCGGGAGCTACAATGAGCAGTTCTTC
abundance: few
d_gene: TRBD2
v_gene: TRBV6-5
j_gene: TRBJ2-1

CDR3aa: CASSEGQHYGYTF
CDR3nt: TGTGCCAGCAGTGAGGGACAGCACTATGGCTACACCTTC
abundance: few
d_gene: TRBD1
v_gene: TRBV6-1
j_gene: TRBJ1-2

CDR3aa: CASSQDGGYRDNTYEQYF
CDR3nt: TGCGCCAGCAGCCAAGATGGGGGATACCGGGACAATACCTACGAGCAGTACTTC
abundance: NA
d_gene: NA
v_gene: TRBV4-3
j_gene: TRBJ2-7

CDR3aa: CASSIRAYNEQFF
CDR3nt: TGTGCCAGTAGTATCCGGGCCTACAATGAGCAGTTCTTC
abundance: NA
d_gene: NA
v_gene: TRBV19
j_gene: TRBJ2-1

CDR3aa: CAINTGTGGSYEQYF
CDR3nt: TGTGCCATCAATACTGGGACAGGGGGGTCCTACGAGCAGTACTTC
abundance: NA
d_gene: TRBD1
v_gene: TRBV10-3
j_gene: TRBJ2-7

CDR3aa: CASSLGDTGGDTQYF
CDR3nt: TGTGCCAGCAGCTTAGGTGATACAGGTGGCGATACGCAGTATTTT
abundance: NA
d_gene: NA
v_gene: TRBV7-6
j_gene: TRBJ2-3

CDR3aa: CASSYSLGTGYGYTF
CDR3nt: TGTGCCAGCAGTTACTCGCTAGGGACAGGATATGGCTACACCTTC
abundance: NA
d_gene: TRBD1
v_gene: TRBV6-6
j_gene: TRBJ1-2

CDR3aa: CASSLVAGGRADTQYF
CDR3nt: TGTGCCAGCAGCTTAGTCGCGGGGGGGCGGGCAGATACGCAGTATTTT
abundance: medium-sized
d_gene: TRBD2
v_gene: TRBV7-9
j_gene: TRBJ2-3

CDR3aa: CASIRSGANVLTF
CDR3nt: TGTGCCAGTATCCGTTCTGGGGCCAACGTCCTGACTTTC
abundance: NA
d_gene: NA
v_gene: TRBV19
j_gene: TRBJ2-6

CDR3aa: CASSGTGAGAGYNEQFF
CDR3nt: TGCGCCAGCAGTGGGACCGGAGCGGGAGCAGGATACAATGAGCAGTTCTTC
abundance: once
d_gene: TRBD2
v_gene: TRBV10-2
j_gene: TRBJ2-1

CDR3aa: CASRWDSEYTEAFF
CDR3nt: TGTGCCAGTAGGTGGGACAGTGAATACACTGAAGCTTTCTTT
abundance: NA
d_gene: TRBD1
v_gene: TRBV19
j_gene: TRBJ1-1

CDR3aa: CASSPPDGTTDTQYF
CDR3nt: TGTGCCAGCAGTCCCCCCGACGGGACCACAGATACGCAGTATTTT
abundance: NA
d_gene: NA
v_gene: TRBV27
j_gene: TRBJ2-3

CDR3aa: CSVETDGQGWLDTQYF
CDR3nt: TGCAGCGTTGAAACCGATGGACAGGGGTGGTTAGATACGCAGTATTTT
abundance: NA
d_gene: TRBD1
v_gene: TRBV29-1
j_gene: TRBJ2-3

CDR3aa: CASSGADNSPLHF
CDR3nt: TGTGCCAGCAGTGGTGCAGATAATTCACCCCTCCACTTT
abundance: medium-sized
d_gene: NA
v_gene: TRBV6-1
j_gene: TRBJ1-6